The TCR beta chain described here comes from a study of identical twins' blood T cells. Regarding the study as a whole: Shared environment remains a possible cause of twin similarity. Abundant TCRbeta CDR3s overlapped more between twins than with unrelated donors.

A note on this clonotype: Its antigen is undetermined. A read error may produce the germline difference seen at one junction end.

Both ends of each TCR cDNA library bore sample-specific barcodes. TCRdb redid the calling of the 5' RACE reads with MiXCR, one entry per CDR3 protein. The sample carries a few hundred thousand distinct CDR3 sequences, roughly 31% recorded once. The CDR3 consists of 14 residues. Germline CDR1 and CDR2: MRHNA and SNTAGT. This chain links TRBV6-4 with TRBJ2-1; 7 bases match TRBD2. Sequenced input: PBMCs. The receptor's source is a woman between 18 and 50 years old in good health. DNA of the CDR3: TGTGCCCGCAGTGACTCGACGGGGGGAAATGAGCAGTTCTTC. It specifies CARSDSTGGNEQFF.